This T cell receptor (beta chain) was observed in a study of cytotoxic CD8 clonotypes in ibrutinib-treated CLL. The overall study: Of the patients, eleven to twelve were relapsed/refractory, roughly 15 treatment-naive and some 17 IGHV unmutated. Study-wide findings and caveats: Clonality was higher at baseline than in age-matched healthy donors and tracked circulating CD8+ T-cell counts.

Of note for this clone: What it recognizes is unknown.

Cryopreserved PBMCs yielded approximately 2 micrograms of genomic DNA for TCR beta libraries. Germline-derived CDR1 and CDR2 are SGHAT and FQNNGV. Germline trimming cut 3 bases from V and 4 bases from J; bases unmatched to any gene: 3. The CDR3 runs 15 residues. Using immunoSEQ multiplex PCR, the repertoire was profiled, and TCRdb retains in-frame clones only, with some absent. The repertoire consists of around 160,000 clones, with 70% to 90% occurring once and the leading ten covering over 2.5%. This sample comprised PBMCs, obtained at disease progression, from a patient treated with ibrutinib. The receptor was isolated from a human donor with chronic lymphocytic leukemia. This chain links TRBV11-2 with TRBJ2-3; 11 nucleotides match TRBD2. CDR3 in DNA: TGTGCCAGCAGCTTTAGCGGGAGGGGGGCAGATACGCAGTATTTT. Residues: CASSFSGRGADTQYF.